The 10 T cell receptor beta chains below come from one sample, sequenced in a study of cytomegalovirus exposure and HLA in healthy donors. The PCR had 60 Vbeta and 13 Jbeta primers. Data came from immunoSEQ multiplex PCR; TCRdb stores just in-frame clones and leaves some out. This sample's table reports 200,000 to 250,000 clones. Sequencing used PBMCs. These receptor sequences come from a woman in her twenties or thirties in good health and CMV-seropositive.

The V and J genes are TRBV6-5 and TRBJ1-5, with D maybe TRBD1 (5 bases). Trimming removed 5 bases at V and 6 bases at J, with 14 bases between. This CDR3 spans 14 amino acids. Per the germline V gene, CDR1 is MNHEY and CDR2 is SVGAGI. This CDR3 reads CASSPTGERQPQHF. The CDR3 DNA reads TGTGCCAGCAGTCCGACGGGGGAACGTCAGCCCCAGCATTTT.

The V gene is TRBV4-3, the J gene TRBJ2-2, with 7 positions matching TRBD2. Looked up from germline, CDR1 is LGHNA and CDR2 is YSLEER. The V gene end was trimmed by 3 bases and the J gene end by 5 bases; junction bases not matched to a gene: 15. This CDR3 comprises 18 residues. In DNA form, the CDR3 reads TGCGCCAGCAGCCAGGGGACCGTTACTAGCGTCGGGACCGGGGAGCTGTTTTTT. Translated, it gives CASSQGTVTSVGTGELFF.

CDR3 in DNA: TGTGCCAGTACCGACATGAATCAGCCCCAGCATTTT. Translated, it gives CASTDMNQPQHF. V gene TRBV19 combines with J gene TRBJ1-5; unclear D gene. Germline V gene data show CDR1 as LNHDA and CDR2 as SQIVND (reference sequence). V lost 7 bases to trimming and J lost 4 bases, with 8 bases between them. This CDR3 is built from 12 residues.

Here the CDR3 reads CASRTTYANTGELFF. The DNA of the CDR3 is TGTGCCTCCCGCACCACCTACGCGAACACCGGGGAGCTGTTTTTT. The genes are TRBV6-1 and TRBJ2-2; no clear D gene. The V gene lost 11 bases and the J gene lost 0 bases, with 16 bases spanning the gap. CDR1 and CDR2 from the germline V gene are MNHNS and SASEGT. This CDR3 is built from 15 residues.

The rearrangement uses TRBV5-4 and TRBJ1-2, with 7 bases that match TRBD1. V dropped 2 bases and J dropped 5; count of bases not matched to a gene: 3. Germline lookup yields CDR1 SGHNT and CDR2 YYREEE (reference sequence). The CDR3 length is 13 residues. The CDR3, as DNA: TGTGCCAGCAGCTTAGGGACAGATTATGGCTACACCTTC. Translating gives CASSLGTDYGYTF.

The chain employs TRBV6-1 and TRBJ1-1; D is possibly TRBD1 (5 bases). CDR1 is MNHNS and CDR2 is SASEGT in the germline V gene. Between the trimmed V and J ends, which lost 3 bases and 4 bases, there was a span of 12 bases. This CDR3 has 14 residues. In DNA form, the CDR3 reads TGTGCCAGCAGTGACCAGGGCGCCGGCACTGAAGCTTTCTTT. This sequence encodes CASSDQGAGTEAFF.

The rearrangement joins TRBV28 to TRBJ2-1; D might be TRBD1 (7 bases). Trimming removed 6 bases from V and 3 bases from J, with 15 bases in between. The CDR3 totals 15 residues. Germline V gene sequence: CDR1 MDHEN, CDR2 SYDVKM. For the CDR3, the DNA is TGTGCCAGCAGGGCCCCAGGGGGAGGCTACAATGAGCAGTTCTTC. It specifies CASRAPGGGYNEQFF.

This sequence joins TRBV29-1 and TRBJ2-5; D may be TRBD2 (6 bases). The CDR3 sequence is 11 residues long. Trimming removed 6 bases at V and 12 bases at J, with 17 bases between. Germline loops: CDR1 SQVTM, CDR2 ANQGSEA. CDR3: CSVPVAGGEYF. In DNA, the CDR3 is TGCAGCGTACCTGTGGCGGGCGGGGAGTACTTC.

The chain links TRBV11-3 to TRBJ2-2, with 9 bases lining up with TRBD2. J was trimmed by 1 base and V by 0 bases; bases with no gene match: 6. The germline V gene encodes CDR1 SGHNT and CDR2 YENEEA. The CDR3 is 18 residues long. The CDR3 DNA reads TGTGCCAGCAGCTTAGATATCCCTAGCGGGGTGAACACCGGGGAGCTGTTTTTT. This translates into CASSLDIPSGVNTGELFF. The variable domain in full, completed from reference TRBV11-3 and TRBJ2-2, reads EAGVVQSPRYKIIEKKQPVAFWCNPISGHNTLYWYLQNLGQGPELLIRYENEEAVDDSQLPKDRFSAERLKGVDSTLKIQPAELGDSAVYLCASSLDIPSGVNTGELFFGEGSRLTVL.

Note on this clone: Distinct nucleotide sequences in the sample also encode this CDR3. J is TRBJ2-5 and V is TRBV29-1, with a possible D match to TRBD2 (6 bases). Germline CDR1 is SQVTM and CDR2 is ANQGSEA. The CDR3 covers 14 residues. The V gene lost 6 bases and the J gene lost 4 bases, with 18 bases spanning the gap. CDR3 loop: CSVAGTSDAETQYF. The CDR3 nucleotides are TGCAGCGTGGCGGGGACCAGCGACGCAGAGACCCAGTACTTC.